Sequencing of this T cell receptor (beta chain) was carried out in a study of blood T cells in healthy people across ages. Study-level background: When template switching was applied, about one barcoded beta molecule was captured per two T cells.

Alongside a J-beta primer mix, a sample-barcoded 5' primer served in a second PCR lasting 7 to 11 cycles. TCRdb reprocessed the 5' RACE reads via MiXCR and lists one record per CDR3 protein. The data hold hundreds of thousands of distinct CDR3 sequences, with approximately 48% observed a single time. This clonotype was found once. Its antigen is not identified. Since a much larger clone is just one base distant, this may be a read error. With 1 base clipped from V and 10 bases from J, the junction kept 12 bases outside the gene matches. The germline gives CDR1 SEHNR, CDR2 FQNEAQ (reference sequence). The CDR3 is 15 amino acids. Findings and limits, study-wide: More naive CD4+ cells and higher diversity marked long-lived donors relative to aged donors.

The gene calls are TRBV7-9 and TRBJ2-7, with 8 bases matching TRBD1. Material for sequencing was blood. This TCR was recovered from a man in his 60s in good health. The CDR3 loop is CASSLVVQGAVVQYF. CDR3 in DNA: TGTGCCAGCAGCTTAGTGGTGCAGGGGGCGGTGGTCCAGTACTTC. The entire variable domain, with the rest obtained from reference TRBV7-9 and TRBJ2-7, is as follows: DTGVSQNPRHKITKRGQNVTFRCDPISEHNRLYWYRQTLGQGPEFLTYFQNEAQLEKSRLLSDRFSAERPKGSFSTLEIQRTEQGDSAMYLCASSLVVQGAVVQYFGPGTRLTVT.